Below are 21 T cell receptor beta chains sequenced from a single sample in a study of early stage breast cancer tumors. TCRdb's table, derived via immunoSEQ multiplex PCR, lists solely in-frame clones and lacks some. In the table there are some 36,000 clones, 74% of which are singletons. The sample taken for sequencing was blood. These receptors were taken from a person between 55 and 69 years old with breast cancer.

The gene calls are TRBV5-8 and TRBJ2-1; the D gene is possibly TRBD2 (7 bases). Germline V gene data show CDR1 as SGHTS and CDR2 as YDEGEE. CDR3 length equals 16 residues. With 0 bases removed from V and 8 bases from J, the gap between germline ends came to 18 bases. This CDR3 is CASSLGVGGPRDEQFF. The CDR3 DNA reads TGTGCCAGCAGCTTGGGAGTCGGGGGGCCCCGGGATGAGCAGTTCTTC.

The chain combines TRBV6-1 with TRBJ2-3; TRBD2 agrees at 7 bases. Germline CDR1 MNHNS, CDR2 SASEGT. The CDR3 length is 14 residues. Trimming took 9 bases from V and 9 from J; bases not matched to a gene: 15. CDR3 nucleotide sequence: TGTGCCAGTACGCAAGGATTAAATAGCGGGACGCAGTATTTT. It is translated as CASTQGLNSGTQYF.

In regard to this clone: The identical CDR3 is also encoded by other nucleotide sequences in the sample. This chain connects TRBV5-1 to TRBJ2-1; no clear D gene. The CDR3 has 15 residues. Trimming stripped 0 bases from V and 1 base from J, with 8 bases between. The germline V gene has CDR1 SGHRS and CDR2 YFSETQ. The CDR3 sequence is CASSLAGVSYNEQFF. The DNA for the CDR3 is TGCGCCAGCAGCTTGGCCGGCGTGTCCTACAATGAGCAGTTCTTC.

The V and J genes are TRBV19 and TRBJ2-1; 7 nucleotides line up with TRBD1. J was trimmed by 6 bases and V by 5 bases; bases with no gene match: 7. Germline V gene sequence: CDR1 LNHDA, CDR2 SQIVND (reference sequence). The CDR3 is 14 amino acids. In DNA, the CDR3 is TGTGCCAGTAGTGATCGACAGGGCCTCAATGAGCAGTTCTTC. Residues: CASSDRQGLNEQFF.

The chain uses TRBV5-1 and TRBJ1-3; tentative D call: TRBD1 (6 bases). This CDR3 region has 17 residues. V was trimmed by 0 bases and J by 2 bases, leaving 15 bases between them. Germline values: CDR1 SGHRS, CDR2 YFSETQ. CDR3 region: CASSLGETGKPGNTIYF. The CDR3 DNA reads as TGCGCCAGCAGCTTGGGAGAAACAGGGAAGCCTGGAAACACCATATATTTT.

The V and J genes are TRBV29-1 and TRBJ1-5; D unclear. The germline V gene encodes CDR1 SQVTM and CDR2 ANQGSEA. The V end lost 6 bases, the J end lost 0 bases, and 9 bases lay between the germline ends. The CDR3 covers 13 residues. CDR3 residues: CSVREHSNQPQHF. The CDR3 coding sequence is TGCAGCGTCCGGGAACATAGCAATCAGCCCCAGCATTTT.

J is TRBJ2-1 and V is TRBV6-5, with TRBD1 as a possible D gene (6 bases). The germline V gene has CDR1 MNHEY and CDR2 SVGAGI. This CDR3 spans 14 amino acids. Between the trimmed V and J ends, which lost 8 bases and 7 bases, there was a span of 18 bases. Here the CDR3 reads CASSTDRSLNEQFF. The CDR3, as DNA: TGTGCCAGCTCCACCGACAGGAGTTTGAATGAGCAGTTCTTC.

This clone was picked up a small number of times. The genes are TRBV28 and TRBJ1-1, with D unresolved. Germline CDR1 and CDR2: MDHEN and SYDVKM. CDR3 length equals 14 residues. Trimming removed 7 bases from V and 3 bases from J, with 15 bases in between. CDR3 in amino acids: CASTPSYRHTEAFF. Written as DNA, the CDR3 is TGTGCCAGCACCCCCTCGTACAGACACACTGAAGCTTTCTTT. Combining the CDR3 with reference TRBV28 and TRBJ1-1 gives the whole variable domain DVKVTQSSRYLVKRTGEKVFLECVQDMDHENMFWYRQDPGLGLRLIYFSYDVKMKEKGDIPEGYSVSREKKERFSLILESASTNQTSMYLCASTPSYRHTEAFFGQGTRLTVV.

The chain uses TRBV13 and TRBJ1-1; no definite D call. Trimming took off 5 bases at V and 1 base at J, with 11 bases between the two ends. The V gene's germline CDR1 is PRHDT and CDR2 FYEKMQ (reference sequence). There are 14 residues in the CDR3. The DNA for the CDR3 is TGTGCCAGCAGCCAAGATTTGGGGAACACTGAAGCTTTCTTT. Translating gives CASSQDLGNTEAFF.

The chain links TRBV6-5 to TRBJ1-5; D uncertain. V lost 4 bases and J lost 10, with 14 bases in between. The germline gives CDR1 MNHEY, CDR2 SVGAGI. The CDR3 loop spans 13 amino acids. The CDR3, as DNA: TGTGCCAGCAGTTTAGCCCCCAATCGTCCCCAGCATTTT. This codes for CASSLAPNRPQHF.

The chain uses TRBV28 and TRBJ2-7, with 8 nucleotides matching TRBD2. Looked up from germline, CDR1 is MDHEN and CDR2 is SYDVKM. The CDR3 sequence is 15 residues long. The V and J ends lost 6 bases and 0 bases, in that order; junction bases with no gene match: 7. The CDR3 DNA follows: TGTGCCAGCAGCGGGGGGGGTTTTAGCTCCTACGAGCAGTACTTC. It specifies CASSGGGFSSYEQYF.

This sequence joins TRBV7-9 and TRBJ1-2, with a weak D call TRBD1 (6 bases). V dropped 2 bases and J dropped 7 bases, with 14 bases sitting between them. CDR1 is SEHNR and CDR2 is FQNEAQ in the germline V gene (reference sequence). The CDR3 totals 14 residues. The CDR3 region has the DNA TGTGCCAGCAGCTTATATAAGGGGGACGGTGGCTACACCTTC. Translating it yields CASSLYKGDGGYTF.

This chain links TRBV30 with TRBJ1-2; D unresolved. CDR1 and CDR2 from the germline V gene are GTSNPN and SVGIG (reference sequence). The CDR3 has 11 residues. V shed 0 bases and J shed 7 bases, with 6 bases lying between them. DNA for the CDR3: TGTGCCTGGAGTGTAGGAGCTGGCTACACCTTC. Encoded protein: CAWSVGAGYTF.

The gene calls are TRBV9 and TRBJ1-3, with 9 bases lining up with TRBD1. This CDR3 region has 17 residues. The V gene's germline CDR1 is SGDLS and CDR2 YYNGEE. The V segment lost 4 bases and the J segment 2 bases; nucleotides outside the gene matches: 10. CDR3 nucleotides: TGTGCCAGCAGCTTTCGGACAGGGGCAGCTCCTGGAAACACCATATATTTT. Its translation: CASSFRTGAAPGNTIYF. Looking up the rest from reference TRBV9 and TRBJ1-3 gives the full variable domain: DSGVTQTPKHLITATGQRVTLRCSPRSGDLSVYWYQQSLDQGLQFLIQYYNGEERAKGNILERFSAQQFPDLHSELNLSSLELGDSALYFCASSFRTGAAPGNTIYFGEGSWLTVV.

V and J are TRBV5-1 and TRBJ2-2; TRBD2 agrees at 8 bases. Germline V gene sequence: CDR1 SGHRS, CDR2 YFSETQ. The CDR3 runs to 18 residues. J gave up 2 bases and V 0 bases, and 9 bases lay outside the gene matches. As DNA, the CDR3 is TGCGCCAGCAGCTTGGGTCTCATCCGGGGGGGAAACACCGGGGAGCTGTTTTTT. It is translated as CASSLGLIRGGNTGELFF.

The CDR3 region has the DNA TGTGCCAGCAGTGTGGTAAGGGGGGACTCACCCCTCCACTTT. Translating gives CASSVVRGDSPLHF. The chain joins TRBV2 to TRBJ1-6; TRBD1 is a possible D gene (6 bases). The CDR3 runs to 14 residues. The V gene's germline CDR1 is SNHLY and CDR2 FYNNEI. With 4 bases removed from V and 10 bases from J, the gap between germline ends came to 14 bases. Complete variable domain (other parts from reference TRBV2 and TRBJ1-6): EPEVTQTPSHQVTQMGQEVILRCVPISNHLYFYWYRQILGQKVEFLVSFYNNEISEKSEIFDDQFSVERPDGSNFTLKIRSTKLEDSAMYFCASSVVRGDSPLHFGNGTRLTVT.

Written as DNA, the CDR3 is TGTGCCAGCAGTTACGGGAGCCAGGGGAATTCACCCCTCCACTTT. Its translation is CASSYGSQGNSPLHF. The rearrangement links TRBV2 to TRBJ1-6, with a weak D call TRBD1 (6 bases). Per germline, CDR1 SNHLY and CDR2 FYNNEI. The germline V and J ends were trimmed by 5 bases and 7 bases, with 15 bases remaining between them. This CDR3 spans 15 amino acids.

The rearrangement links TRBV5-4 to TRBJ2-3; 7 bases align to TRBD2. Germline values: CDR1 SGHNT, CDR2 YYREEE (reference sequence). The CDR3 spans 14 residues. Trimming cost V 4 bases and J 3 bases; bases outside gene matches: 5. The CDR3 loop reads CASSPGTITDTQYF. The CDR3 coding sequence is TGTGCCAGCAGCCCCGGGACTATTACAGATACGCAGTATTTT.

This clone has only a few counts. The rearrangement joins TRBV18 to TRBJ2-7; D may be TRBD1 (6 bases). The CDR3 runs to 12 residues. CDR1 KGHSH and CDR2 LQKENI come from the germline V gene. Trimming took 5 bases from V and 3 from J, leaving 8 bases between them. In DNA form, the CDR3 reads TGTGCCAGCTCATTCAGGGGCTACGAGCAGTACTTC. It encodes CASSFRGYEQYF.

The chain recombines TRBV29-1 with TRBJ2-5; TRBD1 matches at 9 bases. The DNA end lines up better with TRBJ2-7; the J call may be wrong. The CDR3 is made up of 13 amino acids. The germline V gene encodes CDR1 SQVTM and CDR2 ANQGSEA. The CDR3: CSGSTGGGYEQYF. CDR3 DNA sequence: TGCAGCGGATCGACAGGGGGAGGATACGAGCAGTACTTC.

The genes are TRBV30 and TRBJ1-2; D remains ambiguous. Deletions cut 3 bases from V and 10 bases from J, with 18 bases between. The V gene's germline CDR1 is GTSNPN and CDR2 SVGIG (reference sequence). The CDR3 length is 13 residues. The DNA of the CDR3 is TGTGCCTGGAGCGCTCAACCCCCCCTATTCTACACCTTC. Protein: CAWSAQPPLFYTF.